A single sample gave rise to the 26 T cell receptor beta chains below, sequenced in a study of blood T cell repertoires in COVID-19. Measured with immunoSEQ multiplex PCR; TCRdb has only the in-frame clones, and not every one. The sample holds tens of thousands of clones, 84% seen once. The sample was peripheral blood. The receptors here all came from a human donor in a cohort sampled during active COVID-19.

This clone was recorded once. The CDR3 region has the DNA TGCGCCAGCAGCCAGGCCGGCGACAGGGGGGTCGTCTATGGCTACACCTTC. It translates to CASSQAGDRGVVYGYTF. This sequence joins TRBV4-1 and TRBJ1-2; 9 bases are shared with TRBD1. The CDR3 runs to 17 residues. Trimming at V came to 3 bases and at J to 4 bases, leaving 12 bases not matched to a gene. Germline V gives CDR1 MGHRA, CDR2 YSYEKL.

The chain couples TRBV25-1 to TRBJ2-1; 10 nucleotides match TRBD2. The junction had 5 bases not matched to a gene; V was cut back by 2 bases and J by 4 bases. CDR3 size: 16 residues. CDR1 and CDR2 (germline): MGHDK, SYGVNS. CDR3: CASSEMSGRVYNEQFF. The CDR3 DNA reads TGTGCCAGCAGTGAAATGAGCGGGAGGGTGTACAATGAGCAGTTCTTC.

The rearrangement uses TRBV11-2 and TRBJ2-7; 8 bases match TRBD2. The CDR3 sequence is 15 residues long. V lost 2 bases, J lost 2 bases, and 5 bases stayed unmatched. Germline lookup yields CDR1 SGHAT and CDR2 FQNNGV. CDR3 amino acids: CASSLFGSGTYEQYF. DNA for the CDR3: TGTGCCAGCAGCTTATTTGGTAGCGGGACCTACGAGCAGTACTTC. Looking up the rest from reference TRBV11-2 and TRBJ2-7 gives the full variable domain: EAGVAQSPRYKIIEKRQSVAFWCNPISGHATLYWYQQILGQGPKLLIQFQNNGVVDDSQLPKDRFSAERLKGVDSTLKIQPAKLEDSAVYLCASSLFGSGTYEQYFGPGTRLTVT.

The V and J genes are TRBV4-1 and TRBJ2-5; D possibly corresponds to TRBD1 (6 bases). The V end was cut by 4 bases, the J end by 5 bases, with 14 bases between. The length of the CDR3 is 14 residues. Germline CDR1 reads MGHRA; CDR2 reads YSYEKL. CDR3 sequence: CASSLRQAAETQYF. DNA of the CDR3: TGCGCCAGCAGCCTTCGACAGGCGGCTGAGACCCAGTACTTC.

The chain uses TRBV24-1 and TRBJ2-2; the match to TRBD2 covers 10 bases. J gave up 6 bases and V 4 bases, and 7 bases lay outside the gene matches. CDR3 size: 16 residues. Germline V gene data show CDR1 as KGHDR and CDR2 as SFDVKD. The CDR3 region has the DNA TGTGCCACCAGTGAACAAGTAGCGGGAGGTTCCGGGGAGCTGTTTTTT. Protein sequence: CATSEQVAGGSGELFF.

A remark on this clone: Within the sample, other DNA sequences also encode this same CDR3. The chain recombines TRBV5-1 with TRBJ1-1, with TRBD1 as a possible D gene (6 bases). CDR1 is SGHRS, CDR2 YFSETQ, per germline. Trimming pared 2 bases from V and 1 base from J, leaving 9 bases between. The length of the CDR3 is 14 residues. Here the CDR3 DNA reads TGCGCCAGCAGCTTAGCGACAGGGAACACTGAAGCTTTCTTT. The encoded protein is CASSLATGNTEAFF.

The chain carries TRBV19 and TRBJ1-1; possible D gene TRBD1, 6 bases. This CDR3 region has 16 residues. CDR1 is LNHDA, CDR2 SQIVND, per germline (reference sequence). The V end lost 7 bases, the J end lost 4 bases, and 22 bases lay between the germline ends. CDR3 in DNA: TGTGCCAGTACCTTAGGGGGGGCCAGGGTCGGCACTGAAGCTTTCTTT. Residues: CASTLGGARVGTEAFF. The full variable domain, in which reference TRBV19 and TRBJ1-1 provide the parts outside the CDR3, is DGGITQSPKYLFRKEGQNVTLSCEQNLNHDAMYWYRQDPGQGLRLIYYSQIVNDFQKGDIAEGYSVSREKKESFPLTVTSAQKNPTAFYLCASTLGGARVGTEAFFGQGTRLTVV.

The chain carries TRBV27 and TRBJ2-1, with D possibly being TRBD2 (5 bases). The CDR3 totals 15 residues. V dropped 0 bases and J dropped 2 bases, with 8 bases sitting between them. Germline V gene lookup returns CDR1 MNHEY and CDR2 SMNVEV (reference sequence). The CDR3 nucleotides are TGTGCCAGCAGTTTATCCAGCGGCGCCTACAATGAGCAGTTCTTC. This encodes CASSLSSGAYNEQFF.

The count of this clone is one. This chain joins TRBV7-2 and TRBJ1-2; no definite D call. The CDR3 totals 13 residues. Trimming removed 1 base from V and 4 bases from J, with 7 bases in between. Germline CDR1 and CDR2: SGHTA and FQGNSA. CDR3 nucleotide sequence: TGTGCCAGCAGCTTAGACTTCTTCTATGGCTACACCTTC. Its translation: CASSLDFFYGYTF.

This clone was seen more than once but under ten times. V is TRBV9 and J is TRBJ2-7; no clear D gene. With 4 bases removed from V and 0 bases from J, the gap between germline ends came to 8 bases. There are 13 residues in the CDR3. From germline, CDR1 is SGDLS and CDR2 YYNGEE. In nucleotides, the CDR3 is TGTGCCAGCAGCTCTGGCAGCTCCTACGAGCAGTACTTC. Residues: CASSSGSSYEQYF.

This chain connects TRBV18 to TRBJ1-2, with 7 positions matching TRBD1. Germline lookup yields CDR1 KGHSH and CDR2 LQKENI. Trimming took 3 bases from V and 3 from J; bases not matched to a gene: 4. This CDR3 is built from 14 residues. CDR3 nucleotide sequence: TGTGCCAGCTCACCCGTACAGGGGTACTATGGCTACACCTTC. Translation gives CASSPVQGYYGYTF.

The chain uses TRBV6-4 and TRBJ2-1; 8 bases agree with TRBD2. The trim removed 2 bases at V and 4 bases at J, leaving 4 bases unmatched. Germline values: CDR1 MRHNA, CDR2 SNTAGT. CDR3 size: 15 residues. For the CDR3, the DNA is TGTGCCAGCAGTGACGTGGCGGGAGGTTACAATGAGCAGTTCTTC. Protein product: CASSDVAGGYNEQFF.

The CDR3 DNA sequence: TGCGCCAGCAGCCAAGATCAACAAGGAGTTACGCAGTATTTT. The encoded protein is CASSQDQQGVTQYF. The rearrangement links TRBV4-3 to TRBJ2-3, with D unclear. The germline CDR1 and CDR2 sequences are LGHNA and YSLEER. V was trimmed by 0 bases and J by 8 bases, leaving 12 bases between them. The CDR3 spans 14 residues.

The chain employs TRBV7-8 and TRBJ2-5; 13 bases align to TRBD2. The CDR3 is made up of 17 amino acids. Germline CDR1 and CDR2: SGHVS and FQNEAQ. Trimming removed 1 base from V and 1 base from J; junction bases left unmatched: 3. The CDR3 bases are TGTGCCAGCAGCTTAGGGACTAGCGGGAGATTCCAAGAGACCCAGTACTTC. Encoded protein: CASSLGTSGRFQETQYF.

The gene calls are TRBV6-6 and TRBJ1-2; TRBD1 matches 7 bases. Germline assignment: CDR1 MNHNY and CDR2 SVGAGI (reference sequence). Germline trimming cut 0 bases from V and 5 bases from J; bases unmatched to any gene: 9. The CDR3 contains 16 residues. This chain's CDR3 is CASSYSITGARYGYTF. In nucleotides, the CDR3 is TGTGCCAGCAGTTACTCGATAACAGGGGCTAGGTATGGCTACACCTTC.

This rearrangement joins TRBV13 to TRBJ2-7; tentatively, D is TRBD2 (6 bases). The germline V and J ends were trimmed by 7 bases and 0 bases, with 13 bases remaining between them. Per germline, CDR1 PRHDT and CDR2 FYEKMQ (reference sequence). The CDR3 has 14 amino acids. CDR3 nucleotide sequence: TGTGCCAGCACTGGGGGGTCGAACTCCTACGAGCAGTACTTC. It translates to CASTGGSNSYEQYF.

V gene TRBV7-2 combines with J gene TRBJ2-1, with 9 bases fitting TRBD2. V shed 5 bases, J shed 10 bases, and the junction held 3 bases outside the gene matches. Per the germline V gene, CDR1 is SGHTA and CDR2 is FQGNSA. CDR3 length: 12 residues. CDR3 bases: TGTGCCAGCAGCCTCAGCGGGAGGGAGCAGTTCTTC. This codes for CASSLSGREQFF.

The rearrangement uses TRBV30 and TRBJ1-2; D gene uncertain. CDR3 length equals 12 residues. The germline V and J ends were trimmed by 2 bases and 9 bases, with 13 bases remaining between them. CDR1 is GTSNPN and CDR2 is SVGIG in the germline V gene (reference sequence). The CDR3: CAWSNEATSYTF. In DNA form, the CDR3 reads TGTGCCTGGAGTAATGAAGCAACGAGCTACACCTTC.

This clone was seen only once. CDR3 loop: CAWSVGVWAEETQYF. CDR3 nucleotide sequence: TGTGCCTGGAGTGTAGGTGTGTGGGCAGAAGAGACCCAGTACTTC. The chain combines TRBV30 with TRBJ2-5; no clear D. Germline values: CDR1 GTSNPN, CDR2 SVGIG (reference sequence). The CDR3 has 15 residues. The V and J ends lost 0 bases and 3 bases respectively, with 14 bases between them.

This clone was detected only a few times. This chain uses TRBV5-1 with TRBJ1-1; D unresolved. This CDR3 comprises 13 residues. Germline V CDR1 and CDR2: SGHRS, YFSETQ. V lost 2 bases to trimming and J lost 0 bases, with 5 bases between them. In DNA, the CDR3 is TGCGCCAGCAGCTTTCAGGTGAACACTGAAGCTTTCTTT. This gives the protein CASSFQVNTEAFF.

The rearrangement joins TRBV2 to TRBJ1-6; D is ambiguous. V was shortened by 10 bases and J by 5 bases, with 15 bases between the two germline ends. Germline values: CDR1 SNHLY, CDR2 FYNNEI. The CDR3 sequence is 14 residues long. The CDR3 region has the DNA TGTGCCACCTTGAGGGAGGTTGATAATTCACCCCTCCACTTT. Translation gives CATLREVDNSPLHF.

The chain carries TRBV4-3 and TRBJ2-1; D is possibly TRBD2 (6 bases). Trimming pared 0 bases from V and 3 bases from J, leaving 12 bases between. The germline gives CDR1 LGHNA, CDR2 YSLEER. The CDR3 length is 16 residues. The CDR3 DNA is TGCGCCAGCAGCCAAGATCGGGGGACCTACTACAATGAGCAGTTCTTC. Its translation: CASSQDRGTYYNEQFF.

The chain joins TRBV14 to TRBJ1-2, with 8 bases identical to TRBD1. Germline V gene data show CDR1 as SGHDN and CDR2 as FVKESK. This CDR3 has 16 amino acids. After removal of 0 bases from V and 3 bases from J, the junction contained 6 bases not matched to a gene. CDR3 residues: CASSQDQGAFYYGYTF. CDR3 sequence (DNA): TGTGCCAGCAGCCAAGATCAGGGGGCGTTTTACTATGGCTACACCTTC. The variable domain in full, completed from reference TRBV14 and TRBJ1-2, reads EAGVTQFPSHSVIEKGQTVTLRCDPISGHDNLYWYRRVMGKEIKFLLHFVKESKQDESGMPNNRFLAERTGGTYSTLKVQPAELEDSGVYFCASSQDQGAFYYGYTFGSGTRLTVV.

CDR3 residues: CASRSSRYVNGYTF. The DNA for the CDR3 is TGTGCAAGTCGCTCCTCGAGGTACGTAAATGGCTACACCTTC. The rearrangement links TRBV12-2 to TRBJ1-2. TRBV12-2 is a known pseudogene. The CDR3 extends over 14 amino acids.

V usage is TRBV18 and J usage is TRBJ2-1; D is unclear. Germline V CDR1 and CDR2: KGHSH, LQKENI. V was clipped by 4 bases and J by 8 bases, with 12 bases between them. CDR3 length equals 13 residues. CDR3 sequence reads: CASSLRSADEQFF. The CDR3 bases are TGTGCCAGCTCACTTAGGAGTGCCGATGAGCAGTTCTTC.

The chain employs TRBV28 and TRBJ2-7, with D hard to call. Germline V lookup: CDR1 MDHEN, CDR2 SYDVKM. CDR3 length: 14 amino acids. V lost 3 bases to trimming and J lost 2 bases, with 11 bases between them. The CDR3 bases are TGTGCCAGCAGTTTGCCCAATCAGGCCTACGAGCAGTACTTC. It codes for CASSLPNQAYEQYF.